This T cell receptor (beta chain) was documented in a study of cytomegalovirus exposure and HLA in healthy donors. This clone has only a few counts. PCR employed 60 Vbeta and 13 Jbeta primers. This table comes from immunoSEQ multiplex PCR, and its TCRdb copy is limited to in-frame clones, with some not included. Of 100,000 to 150,000 clones in the sample, around 80% were seen once. The CDR3 spans 18 residues. CDR1 and CDR2 from the germline V gene are SGHAT and FQDESV (reference sequence). Unmatched junction bases numbered 7, after V lost 0 bases and J lost 0 bases. This clonotype was sampled from a man aged 30 to 39 in good health and CMV-seropositive. The sample taken for sequencing was PBMCs. The chain couples TRBV11-1 to TRBJ1-1, with TRBD1 matching 10 bases. The CDR3 sequence is CASSLARQGAFMNTEAFF. The CDR3 region has the DNA TGTGCCAGCAGCTTAGCGAGACAGGGGGCCTTCATGAACACTGAAGCTTTCTTT.